These T cell receptor beta chains were read from a single sample in a study of blood T cell repertoires in COVID-19. Assay used: immunoSEQ multiplex PCR; TCRdb lists only in-frame clones, some missing. The sample has 65,000 to 70,000 clones, around 88% seen once. The sample consisted of peripheral blood. Source of these receptors: a woman at least 80 years old with acute or convalescent COVID-19. Each CDR3 is given with its conserved first and last residue. Each record gives: J gene, D gene, clone size, V gene, CDR3 DNA, CDR3 protein. A D gene is named only where the DNA matches it firmly. Clone size is stated in some rows and not others, as once, few, many or a class when expanded.

>TRBJ1-5|NA|NA|TRBV6-5
TGTGCCAGCAGTAGAACAGGGTACAATCAGCCCCAGCATTTT
CASSRTGYNQPQHF
>TRBJ1-6|TRBD1|NA|TRBV28
TGTGCCAGCAGTTTAAGTACCGCCAGGGGGCTAGGACCCCTCCACTTT
CASSLSTARGLGPLHF
>TRBJ1-1|TRBD1|NA|TRBV28
TGTGCCAGCCTCTTTTCGGCAGGGGGCGCGCAGAACACTGAAGCTTTCTTT
CASLFSAGGAQNTEAFF
>TRBJ2-4|TRBD2|NA|TRBV3-1/TRBV3-2
TGTGCCAGCAGCCCTCGCGGGGGACTACACATTCAGTACTTC
CASSPRGGLHIQYF
>TRBJ2-5|NA|NA|TRBV19
TGTGCCAGTAGTACCCAGGGAACAGAGACCCAGTACTTC
CASSTQGTETQYF
>TRBJ2-3|TRBD2|NA|TRBV28
TGTGCCAGCAGTCCCCGAGTAGCGGGGCCAGCTCATACGCAGTATTTT
CASSPRVAGPAHTQYF
>TRBJ2-2|NA|NA|TRBV3-1/TRBV3-2
TGTGCCAGCAGCCAAGTCCCGGGCGGGGAGCTGTTTTTT
CASSQVPGGELFF
>TRBJ2-2|NA|NA|TRBV18
TGTGCCAGCTCACCACCGGGCGCCCAGGAGCTGTTTTTT
CASSPPGAQELFF
>TRBJ2-7|TRBD2|NA|TRBV5-1
TGCGCCAGCAGCCTCGGACTAGCGGGAGGATCATCCTACGAGCAGTACTTC
CASSLGLAGGSSYEQYF
>TRBJ1-1|NA|NA|TRBV28
TGTGCCACAGGGAGGACTGAAGCTTTCTTT
CATGRTEAFF
>TRBJ1-5|NA|NA|TRBV19
TGTGCCAGTACCTACACAGGGAACAATCAGCCCCAGCATTTT
CASTYTGNNQPQHF
>TRBJ2-2|NA|NA|TRBV19
TGTGCCAGTAGTATTGCGGGCAACACCGGGGAGCTGTTTTTT
CASSIAGNTGELFF
>TRBJ2-5|TRBD2|NA|TRBV3-1/TRBV3-2
TGTGCCAGCAGCCAAGATCGCGGGAGGGTGCGAGAGACCCAGTACTTC
CASSQDRGRVRETQYF
>TRBJ2-1|NA|NA|TRBV21-1
TGTGCCAGCAGCAATAATAAGGGACAGGCACCTTGGGATGAGCAGTTCTTC
CASSNNKGQAPWDEQFF
>TRBJ1-1|NA|NA|TRBV18
TGTGCCAGCTCCCTGGGGGCAGCAGGGAACACTGAAGCTTTCTTT
CASSLGAAGNTEAFF
>TRBJ1-5|NA|NA|TRBV7-2
TGTGCCAGCAGCTTAGCGCAGGGTGCTCAGCCCCAGCATTTT
CASSLAQGAQPQHF
>TRBJ1-1|TRBD1|NA|TRBV6-6
TGTGCCAGCAGTAGTACCGGGACAGGGATAAACACTGAAGCTTTCTTT
CASSSTGTGINTEAFF
>TRBJ2-3|TRBD2|NA|TRBV5-1
TGCGCCAGCAGCTTGTTAGGACTAGCGGCCGATACGCAGTATTTT
CASSLLGLAADTQYF
>TRBJ2-3|TRBD2|once|TRBV28
TGTGCCAGCAGTTCCCACGTAGCGGGTACGCAGTATTTT
CASSSHVAGTQYF
>TRBJ1-5|NA|NA|TRBV28
TGTGCCAGCCGATTGCTGGCAGGAAGCAATCAGCCCCAGCATTTT
CASRLLAGSNQPQHF
>TRBJ2-1|NA|NA|TRBV7-2
TGTGCCAGCAGCTTACGGGGGTCCAACTCCTACAATGAGCAGTTCTTC
CASSLRGSNSYNEQFF
>TRBJ2-1|TRBD2|NA|TRBV11-2
TGTGCCAGCAGACTAATAGCGGGTCCGGTCAATGAGCAGTTCTTC
CASRLIAGPVNEQFF
>TRBJ2-4|TRBD1|NA|TRBV6-2/TRBV6-3
TGTGCCAGCAGTTCACTGACAGGGGAGAGAAACATTCAGTACTTC
CASSSLTGERNIQYF
>TRBJ1-3|NA|NA|TRBV14
TGTGCCAGCAGCCTCAACCGGGTCTTTGGAAACACCATATATTTT
CASSLNRVFGNTIYF
>TRBJ2-7|TRBD1|NA|TRBV9
TGTGCCAGCAGCGGGGACAGGGAAGGGTACGAGCAGTACTTC
CASSGDREGYEQYF
>TRBJ2-1|TRBD2|NA|TRBV19
TGTGCCAGTAGCAACTCGGGACTAGCGTTGAATGAGCAGTTCTTC
CASSNSGLALNEQFF
>TRBJ2-2|TRBD1|NA|TRBV19
TGTGCCAGTAGTATTAGGAAGGGACAGGGAGGGACCGGGGAGCTGTTTTTT
CASSIRKGQGGTGELFF
>TRBJ1-5|TRBD1|NA|TRBV27
TGTGCCAGCAGTTTAGGGACAGCGCGTAGCAATCAGCCCCAGCATTTT
CASSLGTARSNQPQHF
>TRBJ1-2|NA|NA|TRBV19
TGTGCCAGTAGTATAGATCGGTTAACGGGGGGCTACACCTTC
CASSIDRLTGGYTF
>TRBJ1-1|NA|NA|TRBV2
TGTGCCAGCCGGGGGAGTCACACTGAAGCTTTCTTT
CASRGSHTEAFF